This entry describes one T cell receptor beta chain. As yet, its antigen is unknown. Survey-depth TCRbeta CDR3 sequencing reported V/J genes and productive frequencies. This table comes from immunoSEQ multiplex PCR, and its TCRdb copy is limited to in-frame clones, with some not included. The sample comprises more than 650 clones, approximately 43% of which are singletons, and 45% to 65% rests with the top ten. Germline V gives CDR1 LGHDT, CDR2 YNNKEL (reference sequence). Trimming took 4 bases from V and 3 from J, leaving 6 bases between them. The CDR3 spans 12 residues. The data derive from a study of tissue T cells after allogeneic stem cell transplantation. Study at large: Several unmodified and three CD34-selected T-cell-depleted grafts went to graft-versus-host disease patients. The study's findings and limits: TCR repertoires tracked anatomic similarity, regardless of disease or transplant status.

All graft-versus-host disease patients had gastrointestinal involvement and received several lines of directed therapy. The sequenced sample was rectal tissue, obtained at autopsy. The sequence derives from a female patient aged 40-75 years with steroid-refractory graft-versus-host disease after an allogeneic stem cell transplant. A share of the T cells may be of graft donor origin. The rearrangement links TRBV3-1 (or the pseudogene TRBV3-2) to TRBJ1-1, with D uncertain. The CDR3 protein is CASSPGYTEAFF. For the CDR3, the DNA is TGTGCCAGCAGCCCTGGGTACACTGAAGCTTTCTTT.